Reported below is one T cell receptor (beta chain). Its cognate antigen is unknown. The CDR3 covers 11 residues. V lost 8 bases to trimming and J lost 0 bases, with 2 bases between them. Germline CDR1 reads MNHEY; CDR2 reads SVGAGI. These data originate in a study of graft-versus-host responses after intestinal transplantation. Whole-study context: Transplants were multivisceral, liver-intestinal, or isolated intestinal. Anti-thymocyte globulin induction was given to all recipients, followed by tacrolimus and steroids for roughly three years. General study results and limits: Recipient marrow showed GvH clones, some seen first in ileum or blood. GvH clone levels peaked in circulation, and this peak was associated with early post-transplant HvG declines.

Sequencing used immunoSEQ multiplex PCR; TCRdb keeps in-frame clones, though not all of them. Of 93,000 or so clones in the sample, approximately 93% were seen once. The TCR comes from a human donor who received an intestinal transplant. The source material was unstimulated CD8+ T cells sorted from spleen or lymph node cells, sampled before intestinal transplant. The rearrangement uses TRBV6-5 and TRBJ1-5; D uncertain. CDR3 residues: CASHSNQPQHF. DNA of the CDR3: TGTGCCAGCCATAGCAATCAGCCCCAGCATTTT.